The 17 T cell receptor beta chains in this list originate from one sample, sequenced in a study of blood T cell repertoires in COVID-19. The protocol was immunoSEQ multiplex PCR, while the TCRdb copy is restricted to in-frame clones and leaves out a portion. The sample has fewer than 30,000 clones; over 75% are singletons. Input material: peripheral blood. These receptors originate from a man aged 70 or older with active COVID-19.

The chain joins TRBV6-1 to TRBJ2-5; D uncertain. The CDR3 has 13 amino acids. CDR1 MNHNS and CDR2 SASEGT come from the germline V gene. Trimming took 3 bases from V and 2 from J, leaving 7 bases between them. The CDR3 protein is CASSEVTQETQYF. For the CDR3, the DNA is TGTGCCAGCAGTGAGGTCACACAAGAGACCCAGTACTTC.

The genes are TRBV10-2 and TRBJ2-2; 15 bases agree with TRBD2. The germline CDR1 and CDR2 sequences are WSHSY and SAAADI. Trimming removed 8 bases from V and 5 bases from J; junction bases left unmatched: 9. This CDR3 is 17 amino acids long. CDR3 sequence reads: CASLGLAGGHGTGELFF. DNA for the CDR3: TGCGCCAGCCTCGGACTAGCGGGGGGGCACGGAACCGGGGAGCTGTTTTTT.

The J gene is TRBJ2-1, the V gene TRBV5-1; 10 nucleotides align to TRBD2. Per germline, CDR1 SGHRS and CDR2 YFSETQ. The CDR3 extends over 16 amino acids. Unmatched junction bases numbered 3, after V lost 0 bases and J lost 3 bases. In DNA form, the CDR3 reads TGCGCCAGCAGCTTGGAGCGGGGGGGCCGCTACAATGAGCAGTTCTTC. This sequence encodes CASSLERGGRYNEQFF.

This chain uses TRBV12-3 or TRBV12-4 with TRBJ2-3, with a weak D call TRBD1 (5 bases). The V end was cut by 6 bases, the J end by 1 base, with 8 bases between. The CDR3 length is 13 residues. CDR3 protein: CASSLRGTDTQYF. DNA for the CDR3: TGTGCCAGCAGCCTCAGGGGCACAGATACGCAGTATTTT.

For this clone: Sequence at one end of the junction differs from germline and may be a read error. The rearrangement links TRBV28 to TRBJ1-6; the D gene is possibly TRBD1 (6 bases). The length of the CDR3 is 15 residues. CDR1 is MDHEN, CDR2 SYDVKM, per germline. The CDR3 coding sequence is TGTACCAGCAGTCCGCTAGGACAGTTACCATCACCCCTCCACTTT. Translation: CTSSPLGQLPSPLHF.

This clone was seen a handful of times. This chain joins TRBV2 and TRBJ1-1, with D possibly matching TRBD1 (5 bases). V lost 3 bases to trimming and J lost 10 bases, with 9 bases between them. The CDR3 is made up of 11 amino acids. Looked up from germline, CDR1 is SNHLY and CDR2 is FYNNEI. This CDR3 reads CASSEQRGAFF. DNA of the CDR3: TGTGCCAGCAGTGAGCAAAGGGGAGCTTTCTTT.

The chain combines TRBV19 with TRBJ2-3; D is uncertain. V was clipped by 6 bases and J by 2 bases, with 15 bases between them. The CDR3 length is 15 residues. CDR1 LNHDA and CDR2 SQIVND come from the germline V gene (reference sequence). The CDR3 nucleotides are TGTGCCAGTAGAGCGCCTAGGATTGACACAGATACGCAGTATTTT. This gives the protein CASRAPRIDTDTQYF.

This clone has only one observation. This chain joins TRBV16 and TRBJ1-3; 7 nucleotides line up with TRBD1. The CDR3 sequence is 16 residues long. V lost 4 bases to trimming and J lost 0 bases; unmatched junction nucleotides: 6. Looked up from germline, CDR1 is KGHSY and CDR2 is FQNENV. CDR3 coding DNA: TGTGCCAGCAGCCGACAAGCAGGGGGCTCTGGAAACACCATATATTTT. This gives the protein CASSRQAGGSGNTIYF.

This clone was found once. The chain links TRBV10-3 to TRBJ2-3; 9 bases are shared with TRBD1. This CDR3 is 15 amino acids long. V lost 4 bases, J lost 1 base, and 3 bases stayed unmatched. The germline CDR1 and CDR2 sequences are ENHRY and SYGVKD. CDR3: CAISAGDRGTDTQYF. CDR3 coding DNA: TGTGCCATCAGTGCGGGGGACAGGGGCACAGATACGCAGTATTTT.

The J gene is TRBJ1-1, the V gene TRBV18, with 10 bases matching TRBD1. The CDR3 is 15 amino acids. J was trimmed by 2 bases and V by 6 bases; bases with no gene match: 6. Germline V gives CDR1 KGHSH, CDR2 LQKENI. DNA of the CDR3: TGTGCCAGCTCCCCCGGGACAGGGGCAAACACTGAAGCTTTCTTT. Translating gives CASSPGTGANTEAFF. Based on the CDR3 plus reference TRBV18 and TRBJ1-1, the full variable domain is NAGVMQNPRHLVRRRGQEARLRCSPMKGHSHVYWYRQLPEEGLKFMVYLQKENIIDESGMPKERFSAEFPKEGPSILRIQQVVRGDSAAYFCASSPGTGANTEAFFGQGTRLTVV.

V gene TRBV2 combines with J gene TRBJ2-3, with 7 bases aligning to TRBD2. This CDR3 has 13 residues. CDR1 SNHLY and CDR2 FYNNEI come from the germline V gene. With 8 bases clipped from V and 0 bases from J, the junction kept 2 bases outside the gene matches. In DNA form, the CDR3 reads TGTGCCAGCGAGCGGGAAAGCACAGATACGCAGTATTTT. Its protein product is CASERESTDTQYF.

The chain carries TRBV10-2 and TRBJ1-2; D possibly corresponds to TRBD1 (6 bases). From germline, CDR1 is WSHSY and CDR2 SAAADI. The length of the CDR3 is 11 residues. The V end lost 3 bases, the J end lost 8 bases, and 7 bases lay between the germline ends. CDR3 region: CASSEGGGYTF. The CDR3 nucleotides are TGCGCCAGCAGTGAAGGGGGAGGCTACACCTTC.

This clone was seen only once. The chain recombines TRBV28 with TRBJ1-5, with no clear D. In germline, CDR1 is MDHEN, CDR2 SYDVKM. The germline V and J ends were trimmed by 6 bases and 2 bases, with 14 bases remaining between them. CDR3 length: 15 residues. The CDR3 reads CASSPGYGGNQPQHF. CDR3 nucleotides: TGTGCCAGCAGCCCGGGCTACGGGGGCAATCAGCCCCAGCATTTT.

This chain connects TRBV7-5 to TRBJ2-7; TRBD1 is the table's D call and was not checked against the DNA. TRBV7-5 is flagged as a pseudogene. The CDR3 has 17 amino acids. The CDR3 region has the DNA TGTGTCAGAAGCTTATCGGTTCAGGGGGACACCCTCTACGAGCAGTACTTC. Translating it yields CVRSLSVQGDTLYEQYF.

The chain carries TRBV27 and TRBJ2-7; maybe TRBD1 (6 bases). V was pared by 4 bases and J by 3 bases, with 19 bases between. Germline-derived CDR1 and CDR2 are MNHEY and SMNVEV (reference sequence). This CDR3 spans 16 amino acids. CDR3: CASSSGTSLSNYEQYF. CDR3 nucleotide sequence: TGTGCCAGCAGTTCCGGGACAAGCCTTAGTAACTACGAGCAGTACTTC.

The chain combines TRBV18 with TRBJ2-5, with D possibly being TRBD1 (6 bases). The V end lost 3 bases, the J end lost 5 bases, and 13 bases lay between the germline ends. Germline V CDR1 and CDR2: KGHSH, LQKENI. The CDR3 spans 14 residues. The CDR3 sequence: CASSPTGTGETQYF. In nucleotides, the CDR3 is TGTGCCAGCTCACCCACAGGGACGGGTGAGACCCAGTACTTC.

V gene TRBV11-2 combines with J gene TRBJ2-1; TRBD2 might be the D (6 bases). The CDR3 is made up of 13 amino acids. Trimming pared 0 bases from V and 9 bases from J, leaving 9 bases between. The germline V gene encodes CDR1 SGHAT and CDR2 FQNNGV. The CDR3 loop reads CASSLEGGAEQFF. In DNA form, the CDR3 reads TGTGCCAGCAGCTTAGAGGGCGGGGCTGAGCAGTTCTTC. Variable domain in full (rest from reference TRBV11-2 and TRBJ2-1): EAGVAQSPRYKIIEKRQSVAFWCNPISGHATLYWYQQILGQGPKLLIQFQNNGVVDDSQLPKDRFSAERLKGVDSTLKIQPAKLEDSAVYLCASSLEGGAEQFFGPGTRLTVL.